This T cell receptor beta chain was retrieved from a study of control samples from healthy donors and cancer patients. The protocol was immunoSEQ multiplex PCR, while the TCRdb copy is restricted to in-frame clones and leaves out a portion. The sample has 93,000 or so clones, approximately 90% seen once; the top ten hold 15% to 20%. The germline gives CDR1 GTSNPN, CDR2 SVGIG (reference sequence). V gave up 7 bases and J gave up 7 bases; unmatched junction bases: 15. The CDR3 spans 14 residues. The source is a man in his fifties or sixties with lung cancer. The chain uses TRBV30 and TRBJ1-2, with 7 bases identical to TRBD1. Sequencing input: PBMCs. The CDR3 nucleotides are TGTGCCTTTGCAAGGGTGAAGGGGGCCGGTGGCTACACCTTC. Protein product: CAFARVKGAGGYTF.